These 29 T cell receptor beta chains share one sample of origin, sequenced in a study of cytomegalovirus exposure and HLA in healthy donors. The study ran its PCR with 60 Vbeta and 13 Jbeta primers. Only in-frame clones appear in the TCRdb table, and some are missing; sequencing was by immunoSEQ multiplex PCR. This sample's table has approximately 210,000 clones. Sequencing input: PBMCs. These TCRs come from a woman aged 25 to 39 in good health and CMV-seropositive.

The rearrangement joins TRBV27 to TRBJ2-7; perhaps TRBD2 as D (5 bases). The V gene's germline CDR1 is MNHEY and CDR2 SMNVEV (reference sequence). The CDR3 is made up of 11 amino acids. V was pared by 8 bases and J by 5 bases, with 10 bases between. CDR3 amino acids: CASGSPHEQYF. CDR3 nucleotide sequence: TGTGCCAGCGGGAGCCCCCACGAGCAGTACTTC.

The genes are TRBV6-1 and TRBJ1-5; 8 bases fit TRBD1. Trimming at V came to 4 bases and at J to 6 bases, leaving 8 bases not matched to a gene. The length of the CDR3 is 15 residues. CDR1 is MNHNS and CDR2 is SASEGT in the germline V gene. The CDR3 region has the DNA TGTGCCAGCAGTGCTCAGACAGGGGCGGGTCAGCCCCAGCATTTT. Its protein product is CASSAQTGAGQPQHF.

The rearrangement joins TRBV10-3 to TRBJ1-2; 10 bases match TRBD1. Per germline, CDR1 ENHRY and CDR2 SYGVKD. CDR3 size: 15 residues. V gave up 0 bases and J gave up 4 bases; unmatched junction bases: 2. The CDR3: CAISESGQGGYGYTF. The CDR3 bases are TGTGCCATCAGTGAGTCCGGACAGGGGGGCTATGGCTACACCTTC.

The chain joins TRBV28 to TRBJ1-3; D is unresolved. The CDR3 has 15 amino acids. Per the germline V gene, CDR1 is MDHEN and CDR2 is SYDVKM. With 5 bases removed from V and 0 bases from J, the gap between germline ends came to 11 bases. The CDR3 nucleotides read TGTGCCAGCAGTGTGAACGGGTTCTCTGGAAACACCATATATTTT. Its translation: CASSVNGFSGNTIYF.

The chain is built from TRBV9 and TRBJ2-7; possibly TRBD2 for D (5 bases). The CDR3 has 15 amino acids. Trimming shortened V by 0 bases and J by 2 bases, and 12 bases separated the two germline ends. Germline V gives CDR1 SGDLS, CDR2 YYNGEE. The CDR3 reads CASSVGQDFPYEQYF. The DNA for the CDR3 is TGTGCCAGCAGCGTAGGTCAGGACTTTCCCTACGAGCAGTACTTC. Drawing the rest from reference TRBV9 and TRBJ2-7, the complete variable domain is DSGVTQTPKHLITATGQRVTLRCSPRSGDLSVYWYQQSLDQGLQFLIQYYNGEERAKGNILERFSAQQFPDLHSELNLSSLELGDSALYFCASSVGQDFPYEQYFGPGTRLTVT.

The chain has TRBV14 and TRBJ2-1, with D unclear. V was trimmed by 0 bases and J by 0 bases, leaving 9 bases between them. This CDR3 has 16 residues. The germline V gene has CDR1 SGHDN and CDR2 FVKESK. CDR3 in amino acids: CASSQDSAYSYNEQFF. The CDR3 coding sequence is TGTGCCAGCAGCCAAGACAGTGCTTACTCCTACAATGAGCAGTTCTTC.

With respect to this clone: The same CDR3 can be traced to other DNA sequences in this sample. J is TRBJ1-4 and V is TRBV28; D is undetermined. Trimming took off 2 bases at V and 0 bases at J, with 10 bases between the two ends. This CDR3 has 16 residues. Germline assignment: CDR1 MDHEN and CDR2 SYDVKM. CDR3 nucleotides: TGTGCCAGCAGTTTAATGGCAGTCGCAACTAATGAAAAACTGTTTTTT. Encoded protein: CASSLMAVATNEKLFF.

The rearrangement uses TRBV18 and TRBJ1-2; 12 nucleotides line up with TRBD1. With V trimmed by 3 bases and J by 2 bases, 4 bases remained unmatched. Germline V lookup: CDR1 KGHSH, CDR2 LQKENI. The CDR3 runs 16 residues. The CDR3, as DNA: TGTGCCAGCTCACCGGCGGGACAGGGGGCCAACTATGGCTACACCTTC. It yields the protein CASSPAGQGANYGYTF.

The chain joins TRBV11-2 to TRBJ1-1; D unclear. The germline V gene has CDR1 SGHAT and CDR2 FQNNGV. The ends were cut back, 2 bases at V and 5 bases at J, with 12 bases in the middle. The CDR3 is made up of 14 amino acids. The CDR3 coding sequence is TGTGCCAGCAGCTTATCAGACCTCGGGACTGAAGCTTTCTTT. Amino acids: CASSLSDLGTEAFF.

The chain carries TRBV6-5 and TRBJ1-2; 9 bases align to TRBD1. The ends lost 6 bases at V and 7 bases at J; junction bases unmatched: 12. The CDR3 covers 15 residues. CDR1 is MNHEY and CDR2 is SVGAGI in the germline V gene. For the CDR3, the DNA is TGTGCCAGCAGGGTACGGTCGACAGGGGGTATTGGCTACACCTTC. Translation: CASRVRSTGGIGYTF.

This chain connects TRBV19 to TRBJ1-2; 7 bases agree with TRBD1. Germline V gene data show CDR1 as LNHDA and CDR2 as SQIVND (reference sequence). The trim removed 5 bases at V and 2 bases at J, leaving 8 bases unmatched. The CDR3 sequence is 15 residues long. CDR3 in DNA: TGTGCCAGTAGTGGGACCGGGACAGTAAACTATGGCTACACCTTC. It is translated as CASSGTGTVNYGYTF.

J is TRBJ2-1 and V is TRBV19; 11 bases line up with TRBD1. The germline V gene has CDR1 LNHDA and CDR2 SQIVND (reference sequence). CDR3 length equals 15 residues. Trimming took 3 bases from V and 8 from J; bases not matched to a gene: 6. The CDR3 here is CASSIGQGAGDEQFF. In DNA, the CDR3 is TGTGCCAGTAGTATTGGACAGGGGGCTGGGGATGAGCAGTTCTTC.

CDR3 DNA: TGTGCCGTAAGGGCTAGCGGACGTGAGGAGCAGTTCTTC. This gives the protein CAVRASGREEQFF. The V gene is TRBV27, the J gene TRBJ2-1; TRBD2 matches at 7 bases. V trimming: 11 bases; J trimming: 10 bases; junction bases outside the gene matches: 14. The CDR3 consists of 13 residues. CDR1 is MNHEY, CDR2 SMNVEV, per germline (reference sequence).

The chain joins TRBV18 to TRBJ2-5; 7 bases agree with TRBD2. This CDR3 region has 15 residues. V trimming: 6 bases; J trimming: 1 base; junction bases outside the gene matches: 8. CDR1 and CDR2 from the germline V gene are KGHSH and LQKENI. The CDR3 nucleotides are TGTGCCAGCTCTCGTACACTAGCGCTCCAAGAGACCCAGTACTTC. Its protein is CASSRTLALQETQYF.

A remark on this clone: Germline and junction disagree at one end, which may indicate a read error. The chain links TRBV5-4 to TRBJ2-2; 8 bases map to TRBD2. There are 17 residues in the CDR3. Germline values: CDR1 SGHNT, CDR2 YYREEE (reference sequence). CDR3 coding DNA: TGCGCCAGCAGCCAAGATATGCGGGAGGATCCCGCCGGGGAGCTGTTTTTT. This codes for CASSQDMREDPAGELFF.

V gene TRBV30 combines with J gene TRBJ1-4; TRBD1 agrees at 8 bases. The CDR3 is made up of 14 amino acids. V trimming: 0 bases; J trimming: 10 bases; junction bases outside the gene matches: 7. Germline lookup yields CDR1 GTSNPN and CDR2 SVGIG (reference sequence). As DNA, the CDR3 is TGTGCCTGGAGTGTAACAGGGGGGGGAGGAAAACTGTTTTTT. Amino acid sequence: CAWSVTGGGGKLFF.

This chain links TRBV4-1 with TRBJ1-6; D is perhaps TRBD1 (5 bases). The V gene's germline CDR1 is MGHRA and CDR2 YSYEKL. The CDR3 spans 18 residues. Trimming took 5 bases from V and 7 from J, leaving 24 bases between them. DNA of the CDR3: TGCGCCAGCAGCAGCCTTCCACAGGTTGGGAGGGTAAATTCACCCCTCCACTTT. It translates to CASSSLPQVGRVNSPLHF.

The chain is built from TRBV7-2 and TRBJ2-1; D may be TRBD2 (5 bases). This CDR3 region has 15 residues. The V end lost 1 base, the J end lost 1 base, and 8 bases lay between the germline ends. In germline, CDR1 is SGHTA, CDR2 FQGNSA. DNA for the CDR3: TGTGCCAGCAGCTTAGGCGGGTTTTCCTACAATGAGCAGTTCTTC. This codes for CASSLGGFSYNEQFF.

About this clone itself: A junction boundary mismatches the germline segment, possibly from a read error. The rearrangement joins TRBV4-3 to TRBJ2-2; unclear D gene. This CDR3 is built from 14 residues. The germline CDR1 and CDR2 sequences are LGHNA and YSLEER. The CDR3 here is CASGQDSPSGELFF. Here the CDR3 DNA reads TGCGCCAGCGGCCAAGATTCCCCCTCCGGGGAGCTGTTTTTT.

The J gene is TRBJ2-3, the V gene TRBV5-4, with 12 bases fitting TRBD2. CDR3 size: 17 residues. The V segment lost 2 bases and the J segment 9 bases; nucleotides outside the gene matches: 13. Germline V gene sequence: CDR1 SGHNT, CDR2 YYREEE (reference sequence). The CDR3 sequence: CASSFRYSSGGARTQYF. CDR3 bases: TGTGCCAGCAGCTTTAGGTACTCTAGCGGGGGGGCCCGAACGCAGTATTTT.

The V and J genes are TRBV5-8 and TRBJ2-2; D gene uncertain. The V end was cut by 2 bases, the J end by 5 bases, with 13 bases between. The CDR3 has 15 residues. Germline values: CDR1 SGHTS, CDR2 YDEGEE. CDR3 bases: TGTGCCAGCAGCTTCGACATCCCCCGGACCGGGGAGCTGTTTTTT. This sequence encodes CASSFDIPRTGELFF.

The chain combines TRBV18 with TRBJ2-5; 8 bases are a match to TRBD1. The length of the CDR3 is 16 residues. Losses at the gene ends were 3 bases for V and 4 bases for J; bases not matched to a gene: 10. Germline V gene sequence: CDR1 KGHSH, CDR2 LQKENI. Written as DNA, the CDR3 is TGTGCCAGCTCACCCCAGGCGAGGACAGGGCCAGAGACCCAGTACTTC. Its translation: CASSPQARTGPETQYF.

V is TRBV5-1 and J is TRBJ2-1; 8 bases are shared with TRBD2. CDR3 length: 15 amino acids. With 0 bases clipped from V and 7 bases from J, the junction kept 6 bases outside the gene matches. CDR1 is SGHRS and CDR2 is YFSETQ in the germline V gene. The DNA for the CDR3 is TGCGCCAGCAGCTTGGAGGTGGCTAGCGGGAATGAGCAGTTCTTC. This sequence encodes CASSLEVASGNEQFF.

The rearrangement joins TRBV5-1 to TRBJ2-2; the D gene is possibly TRBD2 (6 bases). Germline CDR1 is SGHRS and CDR2 is YFSETQ. CDR3 size: 15 residues. Trimming removed 7 bases at V and 2 bases at J, with 15 bases between. The CDR3 protein is CASREFPLNTGELFF. CDR3 DNA: TGCGCCAGCCGGGAGTTCCCACTTAACACCGGGGAGCTGTTTTTT. The whole variable domain, remainder taken from reference TRBV5-1 and TRBJ2-2, is KAGVTQTPRYLIKTRGQQVTLSCSPISGHRSVSWYQQTPGQGLQFLFEYFSETQRNKGNFPGRFSGRQFSNSRSEMNVSTLELGDSALYLCASREFPLNTGELFFGEGSRLTVL.

This chain connects TRBV9 to TRBJ2-3, with a weak D call TRBD2 (6 bases). From germline, CDR1 is SGDLS and CDR2 YYNGEE. Trimming left V 3 bases short and J 0 bases short, with 14 bases between. This CDR3 has 16 residues. The CDR3 DNA follows: TGTGCCAGCAGCGCTACTAGCCGCCAAAGCACAGATACGCAGTATTTT. This sequence encodes CASSATSRQSTDTQYF.

The chain uses TRBV9 and TRBJ1-4; D call uncertain. Per the germline V gene, CDR1 is SGDLS and CDR2 is YYNGEE. This CDR3 has 14 residues. The ends were cut back, 4 bases at V and 0 bases at J, with 7 bases in the middle. CDR3 in amino acids: CASSPGATNEKLFF. The CDR3 DNA reads TGTGCCAGCAGCCCCGGTGCAACTAATGAAAAACTGTTTTTT. The full variable domain, completed using reference TRBV9 and TRBJ1-4, is DSGVTQTPKHLITATGQRVTLRCSPRSGDLSVYWYQQSLDQGLQFLIQYYNGEERAKGNILERFSAQQFPDLHSELNLSSLELGDSALYFCASSPGATNEKLFFGSGTQLSVL.

The chain uses TRBV10-1 and TRBJ1-1; perhaps TRBD1 as D (5 bases). V lost 3 bases, J lost 7 bases, and 12 bases lay in between. CDR1 WNHNN and CDR2 SYGVQD come from the germline V gene (reference sequence). The CDR3 spans 13 residues. The CDR3 loop is CASSDRSGDEAFF. CDR3 DNA sequence: TGCGCCAGCAGTGATCGTTCGGGGGATGAAGCTTTCTTT.

This chain connects TRBV5-4 to TRBJ2-7; 11 nucleotides match TRBD2. The CDR3 has 15 residues. The V gene's germline CDR1 is SGHNT and CDR2 YYREEE (reference sequence). V shed 4 bases and J 5 bases; nucleotides not matched to a gene: 8. CDR3: CASSTLSGRANEQYF. The CDR3 nucleotides are TGTGCCAGCAGCACCCTTAGCGGGAGGGCCAACGAGCAGTACTTC. Full variable domain (missing parts from reference TRBV5-4 and TRBJ2-7): ETGVTQSPTHLIKTRGQQVTLRCSSQSGHNTVSWYQQALGQGPQFIFQYYREEENGRGNFPPRFSGLQFPNYSSELNVNALELDDSALYLCASSTLSGRANEQYFGPGTRLTVT.

The chain employs TRBV6-1 and TRBJ1-2; D remains unclear. Trimming stripped 6 bases from V and 5 bases from J, with 4 bases between. The CDR3 runs to 10 residues. Germline loops: CDR1 MNHNS, CDR2 SASEGT. CDR3 sequence reads: CASSAYGYTF. The CDR3, as DNA: TGTGCCAGCAGCGCGTATGGCTACACCTTC.